Listed below are T cell receptor beta chains from one sample, sequenced in a study of cytomegalovirus exposure and HLA in healthy donors. Clones were sequenced by immunoSEQ multiplex PCR, and TCRdb holds only the in-frame ones, with some missing. This sample lists about 58,000 clones; its ten largest clones have over 2%. Sequencing input: PBMCs. The receptors come from a woman between 18 and 29 years old in good health and CMV-seronegative. Each CDR3 is given with its conserved first and last residue. D genes are given only for firm matches.

D	V	J	CDR3	DNA
NA	TRBV7-7	TRBJ2-1	CASSPDGGSYNEQFF	TGTGCTAGCAGCCCCGACGGGGGCTCCTACAATGAGCAGTTCTTC
NA	TRBV5-6	TRBJ1-5	CASSLARLDSINQPQHF	TGTGCCAGCAGCTTGGCCCGTTTGGACAGTATCAATCAGCCCCAGCATTTT
NA	TRBV9	TRBJ1-3	CASGALIGNTIYF	TGTGCCAGCGGGGCCCTCATTGGAAACACCATATATTTT
TRBD1	TRBV5-1	TRBJ2-7	CASSIRDRVIPRDF	TGCGCCAGCAGCATACGGGACAGGGTAATACCCAGAGATTTC
TRBD1	TRBV2	TRBJ2-6	CASRSQGQAIVGVLTF	TGTGCCAGCAGATCACAGGGACAGGCTATCGTTGGCGTCCTGACTTTC
NA	TRBV18	TRBJ1-4	CASSPRAGEKLFF	TGTGCCAGCTCGCCCCGGGCAGGGGAAAAACTGTTTTTT
TRBD1	TRBV7-6	TRBJ1-1	CASSSRTGSVGPVYAFF	TGTGCCAGCAGCTCTCGGACAGGGTCGGTAGGACCGGTGTATGCTTTCTTT
TRBD2	TRBV7-2	TRBJ2-7	CASSPSSGRGQYEQYF	TGTGCCAGCAGCCCTAGTAGCGGGAGGGGGCAATACGAGCAGTACTTC
NA	TRBV6-5	TRBJ1-5	CATSDPSGQHF	TGTGCCACCTCCGACCCGTCAGGCCAGCATTTT
NA	TRBV2	TRBJ1-2	CASSGTGQRYGYTF	TGTGCCAGCAGTGGTACAGGGCAACGCTATGGCTACACCTTC
NA	TRBV5-1	TRBJ2-6	CASSPLEGANVLTF	TGCGCCAGCAGCCCCCTGGAGGGGGCCAACGTCCTGACTTTC
NA	TRBV6-1	TRBJ1-1	CASSEKDNPLVNTEAFF	TGTGCCAGCAGTGAAAAGGACAACCCCCTAGTGAACACTGAAGCTTTCTTT
NA	TRBV6-1	TRBJ1-6	CASSETGVGLGYNSPLHF	TGTGCCAGCAGTGAAACGGGCGTGGGACTGGGTTATAATTCACCCCTCCACTTT
TRBD1	TRBV13	TRBJ2-1	CASRRRDSYNEQFF	TGTGCCAGCAGGCGCCGGGACAGCTACAATGAGCAGTTCTTC
NA	TRBV13	TRBJ1-4	CASSLGLGRKLFF	TGTGCCAGCAGCCTCGGGTTGGGGAGGAAACTGTTTTTT
NA	TRBV4-1	TRBJ2-3	CASSQEMAGTQYF	TGCGCCAGCAGCCAAGAGATGGCGGGTACGCAGTATTTT
NA	TRBV4-1	TRBJ2-1	CASSSRWQEGVNEQFF	TGCGCCAGCAGCTCAAGGTGGCAGGAAGGGGTCAATGAGCAGTTCTTC
NA	TRBV9	TRBJ1-1	CASSSEVGRKNTEAFF	TGTGCCAGCAGCTCCGAGGTGGGTAGGAAAAACACTGAAGCTTTCTTT
NA	TRBV29-1	TRBJ1-5	CSVGGPRDQPQHF	TGCAGCGTTGGAGGTCCGCGTGATCAGCCCCAGCATTTT
TRBD2	TRBV5-1	TRBJ2-7	CASSLILAGSHEQYF	TGCGCCAGCAGCTTGATACTAGCGGGAAGCCACGAGCAGTACTTC
TRBD1	TRBV5-1	TRBJ2-7	CASTFRDSSYEQYF	TGCGCCAGCACTTTCCGGGACAGCTCCTACGAGCAGTACTTC
NA	TRBV11-2	TRBJ1-4	CASSPSRPATNEKLFF	TGTGCCAGCAGCCCTAGCCGCCCTGCAACTAATGAAAAACTGTTTTTT
TRBD1	TRBV27	TRBJ2-3	CASSPLTGLSTDTQYF	TGTGCCAGCAGCCCCTTGACAGGGCTCAGCACAGATACGCAGTATTTT
NA	TRBV7-9	TRBJ2-1	CASSWKAAMESVDEQFF	TGTGCCAGCAGCTGGAAGGCGGCTATGGAAAGCGTTGATGAGCAGTTCTTC
TRBD1	TRBV13	TRBJ1-2	CASSVRDRWYGYTF	TGTGCCAGCAGCGTTCGGGACAGATGGTATGGCTACACCTTC
NA	TRBV19	TRBJ1-4	CASSINGPGTSKLFF	TGTGCCAGTAGTATAAACGGGCCAGGGACTAGTAAGCTGTTTTTT
TRBD1	TRBV5-4	TRBJ2-7	CASSGDRVRNEQYF	TGTGCCAGCAGCGGAGACAGGGTAAGAAACGAGCAGTACTTC
TRBD1	TRBV2	TRBJ1-2	CTSSEGDRGNYGYTF	TGTACCAGCAGTGAGGGAGACAGGGGGAACTATGGCTACACCTTC
TRBD2	TRBV7-9	TRBJ2-7	CASSLLAGAGEQYF	TGTGCCAGCAGCTTACTAGCGGGAGCGGGCGAGCAGTACTTC
NA	TRBV28	TRBJ1-5	CASNLYGEGTQPQHF	TGTGCCAGCAACCTATATGGCGAGGGTACGCAGCCCCAGCATTTT
NA	TRBV27	TRBJ2-7	CASSLDPVRYEQYF	TGTGCCAGCAGTTTAGATCCGGTCCGATACGAGCAGTACTTC
TRBD2	TRBV18	TRBJ2-3	CASSPNPGLAAPDTQYF	TGTGCCAGCTCTCCGAACCCGGGACTAGCGGCCCCGGATACGCAGTATTTT
TRBD1	TRBV10-3	TRBJ1-2	CAISEGQGAANYGYTF	TGTGCCATCAGTGAGGGACAGGGGGCAGCTAACTATGGCTACACCTTC
TRBD1	TRBV5-1	TRBJ1-5	CASSLEDRDGQPQHF	TGCGCCAGCAGCTTGGAGGACAGGGATGGTCAGCCCCAGCATTTT
NA	TRBV4-1	TRBJ1-5	CASSQARGGQPQHF	TGCGCCAGCAGCCAAGCCAGGGGCGGTCAGCCCCAGCATTTT
TRBD2	TRBV7-3	TRBJ2-1	CASSQTSSNEQFF	TGTGCCAGCAGCCAGACTAGCAGTAATGAGCAGTTCTTC
NA	TRBV7-9	TRBJ2-4	CASSLYEGGNIQYF	TGTGCCAGCAGCTTATACGAGGGAGGAAACATTCAGTACTTC
NA	TRBV29-1	TRBJ2-7	CSVVTVTYEQYF	TGCAGCGTTGTGACAGTGACCTACGAGCAGTACTTC
TRBD1	TRBV5-1	TRBJ1-6	CASSAGQGSPLHF	TGCGCCAGCAGCGCGGGACAGGGCTCACCCCTCCACTTT
NA	TRBV28	TRBJ1-1	CASSPTAAHGTEAFF	TGTGCCAGCAGTCCCACCGCGGCCCACGGGACTGAAGCTTTCTTT
TRBD1	TRBV5-4	TRBJ2-1	CASSSRDRVPMGQFF	TGTGCTAGCAGCTCCCGGGACAGGGTCCCAATGGGGCAGTTCTTC
TRBD2	TRBV7-6	TRBJ2-3	CASSPRTSSADTQYF	TGTGCCAGCAGCCCGCGGACTAGCTCCGCAGATACGCAGTATTTT
NA	TRBV5-4	TRBJ2-2	CASSFDSTGELFF	TGTGCCAGCAGCTTTGACAGCACCGGGGAGCTGTTTTTT
NA	TRBV7-2	TRBJ2-7	CASSFPFDRYEQYF	TGTGCCAGCAGCTTCCCTTTCGACAGGTACGAGCAGTACTTC
NA	TRBV30	TRBJ2-2	CAWSVQERVAGELFF	TGTGCCTGGAGTGTACAGGAAAGGGTGGCCGGGGAGCTGTTTTTT
NA	TRBV11-3	TRBJ1-3	CASSYREGAGNTIYF	TGTGCCAGCAGCTACCGGGAAGGCGCTGGAAACACCATATATTTT
TRBD1	TRBV11-2	TRBJ2-7	CASSRTGGYEQYF	TGTGCCAGCAGCAGGACAGGGGGGTACGAGCAGTACTTC
NA	TRBV5-6	TRBJ1-2	CASSLDRVGYTF	TGTGCCAGCAGCTTGGACAGGGTCGGCTACACCTTC
NA	TRBV10-2	TRBJ1-2	CASSEQKSNYGYTF	TGCGCCAGCAGTGAGCAGAAGTCTAACTATGGCTACACCTTC
TRBD2	TRBV7-2	TRBJ2-3	CASSFVRGVRDTQYF	TGTGCCAGCAGCTTTGTCCGGGGGGTACGAGATACGCAGTATTTT
TRBD1	TRBV4-2	TRBJ1-2	CASSQDRTGDGYTF	TGTGCCAGCAGCCAGGATCGGACAGGGGACGGCTACACCTTC
NA	TRBV18	TRBJ1-2	CASSPAVDRNYGYTF	TGTGCCAGCTCACCCGCGGTCGACAGGAACTATGGCTACACCTTC
TRBD2	TRBV18	TRBJ2-7	CASSPPAGGPGSYEQYF	TGTGCCAGCTCACCACCGGCGGGAGGGCCAGGCTCCTACGAGCAGTACTTC
NA	TRBV5-1	TRBJ2-5	CASSLSPLRETQYF	TGCGCCAGCAGCTTGTCCCCCCTCAGAGAGACCCAGTACTTC